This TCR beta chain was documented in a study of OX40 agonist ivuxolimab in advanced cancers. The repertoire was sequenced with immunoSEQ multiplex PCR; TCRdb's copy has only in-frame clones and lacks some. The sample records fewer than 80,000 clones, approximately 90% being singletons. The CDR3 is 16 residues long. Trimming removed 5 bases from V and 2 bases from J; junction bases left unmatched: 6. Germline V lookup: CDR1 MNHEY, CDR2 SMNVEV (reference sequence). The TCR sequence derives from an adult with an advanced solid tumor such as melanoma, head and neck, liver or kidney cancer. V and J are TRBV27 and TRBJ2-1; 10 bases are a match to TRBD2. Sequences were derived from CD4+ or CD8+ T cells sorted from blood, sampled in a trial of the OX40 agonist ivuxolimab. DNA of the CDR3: TGTGCCAGCAGTCTTATTCTAGCGGGAGCCTACAATGAGCAGTTCTTC. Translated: CASSLILAGAYNEQFF.